A single sample is the source of the 7 T cell receptor beta chains below, sequenced in a study of T cell repertoires in cytomegalovirus infection. These receptors' antigens are unknown. TCRdb processed the reads anew with MiXCR; each CDR3 protein has one entry. The table has hundreds of thousands of distinct CDR3 sequences, around a third seen once. Sequencing was performed on cultured CD8+ T cells from PBMCs, taken from culture after CMV antigen stimulation. The receptors originated from a human donor in good health (CMV status not recorded). Some clones in this sample may be carry-over from other donors' samples.

For this clonotype: One junction end does not reproduce the germline sequence, and a read error may be involved. The chain has TRBV2 and TRBJ2-1; maybe TRBD2 (6 bases). CDR3 size: 16 residues. CDR1 and CDR2 (germline): SNHLY, FYNNEI. CDR3 DNA sequence: TGTGTCAGCAGTGAAGTGAGGGCTAGCCGGGGAGGTGAGCAGTTCTTC. Its protein product is CVSSEVRASRGGEQFF. Full variable domain (remainder filled in from reference TRBV2 and TRBJ2-1): EPEVTQTPSHQVTQMGQEVILRCVPISNHLYFYWYRQILGQKVEFLVSFYNNEISEKSEIFDDQFSVERPDGSNFTLKIRSTKLEDSAMYFCVSSEVRASRGGEQFFGPGTRLTVL.

As DNA, the CDR3 is TGTGCTAGTGGTTTGGTACTTGACGGTGGACAAAAGGGGGACACTGAAGCTTTCTTT. As protein: CASGLVLDGGQKGDTEAFF. The chain employs TRBV12-5 and TRBJ1-1; perhaps TRBD1 as D (6 bases). The CDR3 has 19 amino acids. Trimming left V 0 bases short and J 3 bases short, with 23 bases between. Germline V gene sequence: CDR1 LGHNT, CDR2 FRNRAP. Full variable domain (rest looked up from reference TRBV12-5 and TRBJ1-1): DARVTQTPRHKVTEMGQEVTMRCQPILGHNTVFWYRQTMMQGLELLAYFRNRAPLDDSGMPKDRFSAEMPDATLATLKIQPSEPRDSAVYFCASGLVLDGGQKGDTEAFFGQGTRLTVV.

V and J are TRBV7-9 and TRBJ2-3, with D perhaps TRBD1 or TRBD2 (5 bases each). V was cut by 3 bases and J by 1 base, with 11 bases left in between. The CDR3 is 15 amino acids. Germline lookup yields CDR1 SEHNR and CDR2 FQNEAQ (reference sequence). The chain's CDR3 is CASSFRDHGTDTQYF. The DNA of the CDR3 is TGTGCCAGCAGCTTCCGGGACCATGGCACAGATACGCAGTATTTT.

This clonotype was observed a handful of times. V usage is TRBV7-9 and J usage is TRBJ2-7, with D possibly TRBD2 on 6 matching bases. CDR1 and CDR2 from the germline V gene are SEHNR and FQNEAQ (reference sequence). The CDR3 totals 14 residues. The V gene lost 2 bases and the J gene lost 2 bases, with 10 bases spanning the gap. The chain's CDR3 is CASSLRGTPYEQYF. The CDR3 DNA reads as TGTGCCAGCAGCTTACGGGGGACCCCCTACGAGCAGTACTTC.

There are a few counts of this clonotype. This rearrangement joins TRBV6-2 or TRBV6-3 to TRBJ2-7; D unclear. The germline gives CDR1 MNHEY, CDR2 SVGEGT. Trimming cost V 7 bases and J 3 bases, with 13 bases left between them. This CDR3 spans 13 amino acids. The CDR3 nucleotides read TGTGCCAGCACCGAATCGGCCTACTACGAGCAGTACGTC. Translated: CASTESAYYEQYV.

This chain joins TRBV20-1 and TRBJ1-6; the D is unclear. Germline V CDR1 and CDR2: DFQATT, SNEGSKA (reference sequence). V gave up 1 base and J gave up 13 bases, with 14 bases separating them. This CDR3 contains 13 residues. CDR3 nucleotide sequence: TGCAGTGCTAGAGGCCCCCTACAGCCCCCCCTCCACTTT. Its protein product is CSARGPLQPPLHF.

This clonotype was seen a handful of times. The chain uses TRBV4-3 and TRBJ2-3; 13 nucleotides line up with TRBD2. The J segment lost 5 bases and the V segment lost 0 bases, leaving 8 bases of the junction unmatched. Germline V gives CDR1 LGHNA, CDR2 YSLEER. This CDR3 has 18 residues. The CDR3 loop reads CASSQELAGGPVEDTQYF. Here the CDR3 DNA reads TGCGCCAGCAGCCAAGAACTAGCGGGGGGGCCGGTTGAAGATACGCAGTATTTT.